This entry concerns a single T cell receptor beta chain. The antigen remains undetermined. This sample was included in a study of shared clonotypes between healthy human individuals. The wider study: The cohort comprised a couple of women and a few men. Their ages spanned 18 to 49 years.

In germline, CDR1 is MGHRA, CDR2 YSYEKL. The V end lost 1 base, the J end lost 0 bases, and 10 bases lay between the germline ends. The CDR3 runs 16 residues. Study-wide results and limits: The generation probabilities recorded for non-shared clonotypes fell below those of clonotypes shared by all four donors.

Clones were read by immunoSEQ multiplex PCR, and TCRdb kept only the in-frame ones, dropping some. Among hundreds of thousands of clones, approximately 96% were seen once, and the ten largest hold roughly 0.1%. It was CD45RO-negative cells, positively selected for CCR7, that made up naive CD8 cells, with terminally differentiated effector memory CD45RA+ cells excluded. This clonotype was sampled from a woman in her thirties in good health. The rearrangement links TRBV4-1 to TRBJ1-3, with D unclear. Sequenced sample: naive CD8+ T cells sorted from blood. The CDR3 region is CASSQAAQHSGNTIYF. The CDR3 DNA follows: TGCGCCAGCAGCCAAGCTGCCCAGCACTCTGGAAACACCATATATTTT.